This T cell receptor beta chain was sequenced during a study of T-cell memory formation after mild COVID-19 (dated by TCRdb to the early 2020s). Concerning the study at large: TCR sequence clusters from the two donors were found to be largely donor specific. In a couple of donors, T-cell clones that expanded and contracted after mild COVID-19 were tracked by sequencing TCRalpha and TCRbeta repertoires over time. Two young, previously healthy adult volunteers, one female and one male, were included in the cohort.

CDR1 and CDR2, per the germline V gene, are SGHTA and FQGNSA. Trimming takes 4 bases from V and 0 bases from J, and the germline ends sit 10 bases apart. The cysteine opens and the phenylalanine closes a CDR3 of 14 amino acids. Only the CDR3 part of the read is kept: 42 bases, read in frame from the first base. Only a few counts were recorded for this clonotype. Its specific antigen is unknown. One base away there is no much larger clone; base qualities are not given. The instrument given in TCRdb is Illumina NovaSeq 6000. TCRalpha and TCRbeta cDNA libraries were built by 5'RACE with constant-segment primers, adding sample barcodes and unique molecular identifiers. Trizol reagent was used to extract RNA from every sample. Amplification of the libraries took two PCR steps, and the second step added a second sample barcode plus Illumina TruSeq adapters. Sequencing of the libraries was done on an Illumina NovaSeq, producing 2 x 150 bp paired-end reads. For the original study's pipeline: Demultiplexing of reads and collapsing into UMI-guided consensus sequences were performed with migec v1.2.7. With mixcr v2.1.11, UMI consensuses were aligned to TRA and TRB V and J templates and assembled into clonotypes. Expanded or contracted clonotypes were those called significant by both edgeR and NoisET, with noise models trained on biological replicates. edgeR calls used a false discovery rate-adjusted p below 0.01 and a log2 fold-change threshold of 1. PCA with hierarchical clustering of max-normalized trajectories of the 1000 most abundant clonotypes was used as exploratory dynamics analysis. Separately sequenced CD4+ and CD8+ repertoires were used to assign the CD4 or CD8 phenotype of responding clones. The public reads were reprocessed in TCRdb via fastp at Q25 and MiXCR, keeping in-frame beta chains. Rows are combined by CDR3 protein, so each entry shows the most common genes and DNA. TCRdb's processing, not the authors', yielded these V and J calls. This sample has about 100,000 distinct CDR3 sequences in its table, and approximately 10% of those were observed once. The ten top clones hold 40% of the sample.

Ficoll-Paque density gradient centrifugation was the method used to isolate PBMCs. The full study reports these points: The detection of some responding clones in pre-infection memory suggests that pre-existing cross-reactive memory T cells joined the SARS-CoV-2 response. Balanced CD4/CD8 phenotypes were observed for clones contracting from day 15 to 85, whereas a bias towards CD4+ was observed for a second wave of clones expanding from day 15 to 37. Only a couple of mild cases were covered in the study, and larger cohorts including severe cases with pre-infection samples were considered necessary. Contracting CD4+ clones turned up mainly in the CM and EM memory subsets, whereas EMRA was where CD8+ clones were enriched. SARS-CoV-2 specificity of the second-wave clones peaking on day 37 was not confirmed.

The TCR sequence derives from a man aged 18 to 29 who had mild COVID-19 (a few samples of this study predate the infection). The sample titles of this study are shuffled in the database, so cell type and time point are left out; the donor was told from shared clones. The chain is made from TRBV7-2 and TRBJ2-7; the D gene is possibly TRBD2, with 6 bases matching. The sequencing input was PBMCs or a T cell subset sorted from them (not recorded which). The nucleotides are TGTGCCAGCAGCTCACCGGACTACTCCTACGAGCAGTACTTC. Protein translation: CASSSPDYSYEQYF.